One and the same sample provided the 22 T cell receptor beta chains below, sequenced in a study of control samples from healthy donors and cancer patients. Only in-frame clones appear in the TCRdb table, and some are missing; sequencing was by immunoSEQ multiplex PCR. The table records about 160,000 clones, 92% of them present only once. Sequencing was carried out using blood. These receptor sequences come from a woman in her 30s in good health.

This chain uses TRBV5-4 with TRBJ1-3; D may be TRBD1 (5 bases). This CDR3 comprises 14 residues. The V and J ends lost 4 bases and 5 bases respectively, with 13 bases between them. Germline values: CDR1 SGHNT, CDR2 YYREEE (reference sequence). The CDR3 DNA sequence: TGTGCCAGCAGCCTCCAGGGAGGTAGAAACACCATATATTTT. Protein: CASSLQGGRNTIYF.

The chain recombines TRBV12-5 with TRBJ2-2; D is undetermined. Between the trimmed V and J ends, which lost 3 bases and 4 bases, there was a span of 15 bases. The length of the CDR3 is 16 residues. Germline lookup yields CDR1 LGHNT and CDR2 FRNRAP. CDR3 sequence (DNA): TGTGCTAGTGGTTTACCCATGCCTTACTTCACCGGGGAGCTGTTTTTT. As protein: CASGLPMPYFTGELFF. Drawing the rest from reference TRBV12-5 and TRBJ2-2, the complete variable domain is DARVTQTPRHKVTEMGQEVTMRCQPILGHNTVFWYRQTMMQGLELLAYFRNRAPLDDSGMPKDRFSAEMPDATLATLKIQPSEPRDSAVYFCASGLPMPYFTGELFFGEGSRLTVL.

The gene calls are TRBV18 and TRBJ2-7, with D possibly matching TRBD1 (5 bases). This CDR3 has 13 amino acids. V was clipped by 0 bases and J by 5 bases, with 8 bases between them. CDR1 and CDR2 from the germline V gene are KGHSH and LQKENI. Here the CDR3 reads CASSPPVRDEQYF. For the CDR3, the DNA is TGTGCCAGCTCACCACCGGTCAGGGACGAGCAGTACTTC.

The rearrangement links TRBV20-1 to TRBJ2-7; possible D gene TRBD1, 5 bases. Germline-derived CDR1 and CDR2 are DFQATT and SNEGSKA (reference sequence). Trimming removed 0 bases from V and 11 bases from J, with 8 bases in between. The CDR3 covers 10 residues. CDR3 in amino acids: CSARDGAEYF. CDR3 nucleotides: TGCAGTGCTAGAGATGGGGCGGAGTACTTC.

As DNA, the CDR3 is TGTGCCATCAGTAAAGGGACAGGGGGCCCTGGAAACACCATATATTTT. It yields the protein CAISKGTGGPGNTIYF. The chain couples TRBV10-3 to TRBJ1-3, with TRBD1 matching over 12 bases. J lost 2 bases, V lost 5 bases, and 4 bases had no gene match. This CDR3 comprises 16 residues. CDR1 is ENHRY, CDR2 SYGVKD, per germline.

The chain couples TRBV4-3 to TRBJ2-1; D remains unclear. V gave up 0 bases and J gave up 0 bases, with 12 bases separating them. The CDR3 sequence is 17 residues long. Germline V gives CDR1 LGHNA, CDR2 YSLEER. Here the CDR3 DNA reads TGCGCCAGCAGCCAAGATCGGATAACAGTCTCCTACAATGAGCAGTTCTTC. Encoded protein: CASSQDRITVSYNEQFF.

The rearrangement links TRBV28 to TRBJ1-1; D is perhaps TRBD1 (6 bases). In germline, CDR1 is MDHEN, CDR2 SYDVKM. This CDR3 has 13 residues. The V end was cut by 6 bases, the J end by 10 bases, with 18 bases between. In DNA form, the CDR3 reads TGTGCCAGCAGGGCCGGGACAAAGGACGGAGCTTTCTTT. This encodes CASRAGTKDGAFF.

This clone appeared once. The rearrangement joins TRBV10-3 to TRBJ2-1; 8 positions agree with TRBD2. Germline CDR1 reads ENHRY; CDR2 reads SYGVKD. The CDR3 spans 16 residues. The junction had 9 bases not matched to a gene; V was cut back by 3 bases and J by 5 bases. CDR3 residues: CAISDRSRGGNNEQFF. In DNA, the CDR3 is TGTGCCATCAGTGATCGTTCCCGGGGGGGGAACAATGAGCAGTTCTTC.

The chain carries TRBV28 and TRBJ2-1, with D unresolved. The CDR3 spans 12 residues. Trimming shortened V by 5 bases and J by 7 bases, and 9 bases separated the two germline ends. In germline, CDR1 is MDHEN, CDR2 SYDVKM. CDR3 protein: CASSLYRNEQFF. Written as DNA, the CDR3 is TGTGCCAGCAGTCTCTACAGAAATGAGCAGTTCTTC. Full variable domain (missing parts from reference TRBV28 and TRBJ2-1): DVKVTQSSRYLVKRTGEKVFLECVQDMDHENMFWYRQDPGLGLRLIYFSYDVKMKEKGDIPEGYSVSREKKERFSLILESASTNQTSMYLCASSLYRNEQFFGPGTRLTVL.

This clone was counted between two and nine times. The CDR3 spells CASSLTGAPEQFF. The CDR3 bases are TGTGCCAGCAGCTTAACGGGCGCTCCTGAGCAGTTCTTC. This chain uses TRBV7-2 with TRBJ2-1; D not resolved. The length of the CDR3 is 13 residues. From germline, CDR1 is SGHTA and CDR2 FQGNSA. The V gene lost 2 bases and the J gene lost 9 bases, with 11 bases spanning the gap.

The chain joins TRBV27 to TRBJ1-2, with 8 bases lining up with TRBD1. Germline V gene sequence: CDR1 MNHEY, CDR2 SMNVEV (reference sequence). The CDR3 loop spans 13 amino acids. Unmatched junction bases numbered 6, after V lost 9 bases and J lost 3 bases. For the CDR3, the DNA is TGTGCCAGTAGACAGGGGCCCGACTATGGCTACACCTTC. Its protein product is CASRQGPDYGYTF.

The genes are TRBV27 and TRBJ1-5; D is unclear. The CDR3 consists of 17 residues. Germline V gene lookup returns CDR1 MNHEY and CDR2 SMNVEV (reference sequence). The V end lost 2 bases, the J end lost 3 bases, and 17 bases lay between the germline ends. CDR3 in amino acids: CASSLTHASAFNQPQHF. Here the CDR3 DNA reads TGTGCCAGCAGTTTAACCCACGCCTCGGCCTTCAATCAGCCCCAGCATTTT.

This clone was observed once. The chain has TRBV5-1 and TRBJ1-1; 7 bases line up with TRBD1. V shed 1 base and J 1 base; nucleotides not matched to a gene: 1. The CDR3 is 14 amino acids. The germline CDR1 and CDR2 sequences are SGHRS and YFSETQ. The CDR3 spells CASSLNRGNTEAFF. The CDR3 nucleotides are TGCGCCAGCAGCTTGAACAGGGGGAACACTGAAGCTTTCTTT.

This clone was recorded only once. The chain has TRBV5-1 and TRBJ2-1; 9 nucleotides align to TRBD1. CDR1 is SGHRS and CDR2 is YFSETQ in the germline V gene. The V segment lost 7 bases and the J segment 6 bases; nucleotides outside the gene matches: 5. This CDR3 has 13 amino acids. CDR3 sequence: CASCGDRVNEQFF. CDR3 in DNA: TGCGCCAGCTGCGGGGACAGGGTCAATGAGCAGTTCTTC.

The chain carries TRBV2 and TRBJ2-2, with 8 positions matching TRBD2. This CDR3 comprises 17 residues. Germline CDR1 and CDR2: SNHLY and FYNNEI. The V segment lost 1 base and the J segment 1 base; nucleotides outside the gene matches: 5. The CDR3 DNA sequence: TGTGCCAGCAGTGAAGGAATGCTAGCGGGGAACACCGGGGAGCTGTTTTTT. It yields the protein CASSEGMLAGNTGELFF. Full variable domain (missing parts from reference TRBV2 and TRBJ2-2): EPEVTQTPSHQVTQMGQEVILRCVPISNHLYFYWYRQILGQKVEFLVSFYNNEISEKSEIFDDQFSVERPDGSNFTLKIRSTKLEDSAMYFCASSEGMLAGNTGELFFGEGSRLTVL.

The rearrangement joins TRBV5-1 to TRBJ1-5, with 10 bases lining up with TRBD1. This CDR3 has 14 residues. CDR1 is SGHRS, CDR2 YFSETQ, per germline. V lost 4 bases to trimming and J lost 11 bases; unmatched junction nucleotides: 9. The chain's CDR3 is CASSLTGGPTAQHF. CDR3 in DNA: TGCGCCAGCAGCCTGACAGGGGGCCCGACCGCCCAGCATTTT.

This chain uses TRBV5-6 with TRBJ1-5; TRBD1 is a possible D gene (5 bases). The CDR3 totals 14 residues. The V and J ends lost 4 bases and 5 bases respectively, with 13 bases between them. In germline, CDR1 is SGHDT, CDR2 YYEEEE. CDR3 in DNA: TGTGCCAGCAGCAAGGGACGGTGGGATCAGCCCCAGCATTTT. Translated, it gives CASSKGRWDQPQHF.

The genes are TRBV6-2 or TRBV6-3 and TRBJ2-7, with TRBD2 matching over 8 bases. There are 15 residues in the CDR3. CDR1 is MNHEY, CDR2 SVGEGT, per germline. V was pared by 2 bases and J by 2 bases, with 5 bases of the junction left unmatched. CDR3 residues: CASSYEAGEAYEQYF. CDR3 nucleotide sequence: TGTGCCAGCAGTTACGAAGCGGGAGAGGCCTACGAGCAGTACTTC.

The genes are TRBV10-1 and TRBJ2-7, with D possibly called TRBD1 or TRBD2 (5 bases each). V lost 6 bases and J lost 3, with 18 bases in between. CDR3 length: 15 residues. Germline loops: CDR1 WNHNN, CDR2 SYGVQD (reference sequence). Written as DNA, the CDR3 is TGCGCCAGCAGCGATCCCGGGACGGCGGACTACGAGCAGTACTTC. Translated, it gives CASSDPGTADYEQYF.

The DNA for the CDR3 is TGTGCCAGCAGTTCCGGGACAGGATCCTACGAGCAGTACTTC. It is translated as CASSSGTGSYEQYF. V and J are TRBV7-2 and TRBJ2-7; 8 bases are a match to TRBD1. CDR1 and CDR2 from the germline V gene are SGHTA and FQGNSA. The CDR3 covers 14 residues. Trimming took 6 bases from V and 1 from J; bases not matched to a gene: 5. Full variable domain (rest looked up from reference TRBV7-2 and TRBJ2-7): GAGVSQSPSNKVTEKGKDVELRCDPISGHTALYWYRQSLGQGLEFLIYFQGNSAPDKSGLPSDRFSAERTGGSVSTLTIQRTQQEDSAVYLCASSSGTGSYEQYFGPGTRLTVT.

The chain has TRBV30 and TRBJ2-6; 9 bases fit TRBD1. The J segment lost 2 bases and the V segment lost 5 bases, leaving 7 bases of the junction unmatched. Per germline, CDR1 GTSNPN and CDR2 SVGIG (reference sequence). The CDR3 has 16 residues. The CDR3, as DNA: TGTGCCTGGTTGGGGACAGGGTTTGCTGGGGCCAACGTCCTGACTTTC. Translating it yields CAWLGTGFAGANVLTF.

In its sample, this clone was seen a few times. CDR3 coding DNA: TGTGCCAGCTCGTGGGGGGTTGTGGATTCACCCCTCCACTTT. Protein: CASSWGVVDSPLHF. The chain combines TRBV18 with TRBJ1-6; D perhaps matches TRBD1 (5 bases). The germline V gene has CDR1 KGHSH and CDR2 LQKENI. V lost 6 bases to trimming and J lost 8 bases, with 14 bases between them. CDR3 size: 14 residues.